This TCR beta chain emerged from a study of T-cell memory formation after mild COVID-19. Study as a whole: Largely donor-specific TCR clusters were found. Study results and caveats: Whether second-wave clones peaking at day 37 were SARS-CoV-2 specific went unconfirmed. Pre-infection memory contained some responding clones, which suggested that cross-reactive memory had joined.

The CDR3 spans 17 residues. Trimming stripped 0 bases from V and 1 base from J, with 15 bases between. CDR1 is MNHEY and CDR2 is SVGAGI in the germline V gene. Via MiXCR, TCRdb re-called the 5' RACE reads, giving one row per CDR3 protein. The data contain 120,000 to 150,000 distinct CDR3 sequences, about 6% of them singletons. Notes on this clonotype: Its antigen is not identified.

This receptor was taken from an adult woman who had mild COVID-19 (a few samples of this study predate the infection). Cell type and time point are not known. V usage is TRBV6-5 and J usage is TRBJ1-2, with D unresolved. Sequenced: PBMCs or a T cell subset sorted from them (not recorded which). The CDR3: CASSYSMTRAVNYGYTF. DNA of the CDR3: TGTGCCAGCAGTTACTCTATGACGAGGGCAGTTAACTATGGCTACACCTTC.